This T cell receptor beta chain stems from a study of CD8 T cells in ankylosing spondylitis. Quantitative molecular-barcoded 5'-RACE generated the TCR beta libraries. TCRdb passed the 5' RACE reads through MiXCR, listing each CDR3 protein once. Seen here are about 240,000 distinct CDR3 sequences, over 9.5% observed once, and the top ten hold less than 3%. CDR1 and CDR2 (germline): SGHNT, YYREEE (reference sequence). This CDR3 is 15 amino acids long. The V gene lost 0 bases and the J gene lost 6 bases, with 12 bases spanning the gap. Regarding the study as a whole: Blood from ankylosing spondylitis patients appeared to carry a characteristic roughly 8-variant TCR beta motif. Disease-linked clones were CD8+ and relatively rare in peripheral blood. The clones that were linked to disease were reported to be significantly enriched in matched synovial fluid samples from ankylosing spondylitis patients.

Only a few counts were recorded for this clonotype. Its antigen is undetermined. This receptor was taken from a male donor with ankylosing spondylitis or in good health (not recorded which). Sequenced material: blood, either unsorted or a sorted T cell fraction (not recorded which). The chain uses TRBV5-4 and TRBJ2-2; no definite D call. DNA of the CDR3: TGTGCCAGCAGCTTGGCTACGAGTAATTCCGGGGAGCTGTTTTTT. This translates into CASSLATSNSGELFF.